This is a list of T cell receptor beta chains from one sample in a study of T cell changes during pregnancy in multiple sclerosis. Only in-frame clones appear in the TCRdb table, and some are missing; sequencing was by immunoSEQ multiplex PCR. The sample carries tens of thousands of clones, roughly 91% recorded once. Here the sequenced sample was CD4+ T cells from peripheral blood mononuclear cells, taken in the first trimester of pregnancy. The receptors stem from a female donor in good health, enrolled as a control in a pregnancy study. Both conserved end residues are part of each CDR3. A D gene is named only where the DNA matches it firmly. Some rows have no size entry. The others give once, few or many, or a class for an expanded clone.

abundance | j_gene | d_gene | v_gene | CDR3aa | CDR3nt
- | TRBJ2-3 | TRBD2 | TRBV7-9 | CASSRLAGSTDTQYF | TGTGCCAGCAGCAGACTAGCTGGGAGCACAGATACGCAGTATTTT
- | TRBJ2-2 | TRBD2 | TRBV6-1 | CASSALAGGPPGELFF | TGTGCCAGCAGTGCCTTAGCGGGGGGGCCACCCGGGGAGCTGTTTTTT
- | TRBJ1-5 | - | TRBV28 | CASSNTREYQPQHF | TGTGCCAGCAGTAACACCAGGGAATATCAGCCCCAGCATTTT
- | TRBJ2-7 | - | TRBV7-2 | CASSGDTMSYEQYF | TGTGCCAGCAGCGGGGACACTATGTCCTACGAGCAGTACTTC
few | TRBJ1-5 | - | TRBV29-1 | CSVGGQPNQPQHF | TGCAGCGTTGGTGGGCAGCCAAATCAGCCCCAGCATTTT
- | TRBJ1-1 | - | TRBV5-1 | CASRLGGWGNTEAFF | TGCGCCAGCAGGCTTGGGGGCTGGGGGAACACTGAAGCTTTCTTT
- | TRBJ2-3 | TRBD2 | TRBV19 | CASSWTSGGGTDTQYF | TGTGCCAGTAGCTGGACTAGCGGGGGGGGCACAGATACGCAGTATTTT
- | TRBJ1-4 | - | TRBV14 | CASSQDPGVGEKLFF | TGTGCCAGCAGCCAAGATCCAGGTGTTGGTGAAAAACTGTTTTTT
- | TRBJ2-7 | TRBD1 | TRBV14 | CASSHYRGISNYEQYF | TGTGCCAGCAGTCACTACAGGGGAATTTCAAACTACGAGCAGTACTTC
- | TRBJ2-5 | TRBD2 | TRBV9 | CASSVAAGGWETQYF | TGTGCCAGCAGCGTGGCAGCGGGGGGGTGGGAGACCCAGTACTTC
once | TRBJ2-1 | - | TRBV11-1 | CASSSQGLDEQFF | TGTGCCAGCAGCTCCCAGGGGTTAGATGAGCAGTTCTTC
- | TRBJ1-5 | TRBD1 | TRBV14 | CASSQGTGGLQPQHF | TGTGCCAGCAGCCAAGGGACAGGGGGCTTGCAGCCCCAGCATTTT
- | TRBJ1-4 | - | TRBV30 | CAWRSTGSGGEKLFF | TGTGCCTGGAGGTCTACGGGCTCCGGGGGTGAAAAACTGTTTTTT
- | TRBJ2-1 | TRBD2 | TRBV6-6 | CASSPRPPGGSEQFF | TGTGCCAGCAGTCCCCGTCCTCCGGGAGGGAGTGAGCAGTTCTTC
once | TRBJ2-1 | TRBD2 | TRBV5-1 | CASSSLASGGAGEQFF | TGCGCCAGCAGCTCTCTCGCTAGCGGGGGAGCGGGCGAGCAGTTCTTC
few | TRBJ1-2 | TRBD1 | TRBV18 | CASSPDGTVYGYTF | TGTGCCAGCTCACCCGACGGGACAGTTTATGGCTACACCTTC
- | TRBJ1-2 | - | TRBV6-1 | CASSEGPYGYTF | TGTGCCAGCAGTGAAGGTCCGTATGGCTACACCTTC
- | TRBJ2-7 | - | TRBV6-6 | CASSYLVGGLSYEQYF | TGTGCCAGCAGTTACTTGGTGGGGGGACTGTCCTACGAGCAGTACTTC
- | TRBJ1-2 | - | TRBV6-5 | CASSRQTGINYGYTF | TGTGCCAGCAGCCGACAGACAGGAATTAACTATGGCTACACCTTC
- | TRBJ2-1 | - | TRBV11-2 | CASSSSPGNEQFF | TGTGCCAGCAGCTCGAGTCCGGGGAATGAGCAGTTCTTC
- | TRBJ1-2 | - | TRBV10-3 | CASKAGNTNYGYTF | TGTGCCAGCAAGGCAGGAAACACTAACTATGGCTACACCTTC
- | TRBJ2-7 | - | TRBV2 | CASSGPGKAEQYF | TGTGCCAGCAGTGGTCCAGGGAAGGCCGAGCAGTACTTC
- | TRBJ1-5 | - | TRBV28 | CASIREIGQPQHF | TGTGCCAGCATTAGGGAGATCGGGCAGCCCCAGCATTTT
- | TRBJ2-3 | - | TRBV5-1 | CASSFRQSPTDTQYF | TGCGCCAGCAGTTTTAGACAGAGCCCCACAGATACGCAGTATTTT
- | TRBJ1-4 | TRBD1 | TRBV7-9 | CASSPDRGWFSTNEKLFF | TGTGCCAGCAGCCCGGACAGGGGGTGGTTTTCAACTAATGAAAAACTGTTTTTT
- | TRBJ2-1 | - | TRBV29-1 | CSVGSVSSNEQFF | TGCAGCGTTGGGAGCGTGAGCAGCAATGAGCAGTTCTTC
- | TRBJ1-3 | - | TRBV19 | CASSTQDTWGNTIYF | TGTGCCAGTAGTACTCAAGATACATGGGGAAACACCATATATTTT
few | TRBJ2-1 | TRBD2 | TRBV19 | CASSHLTGSAGGAEQFF | TGTGCCAGTAGTCACCTGACAGGGTCAGCGGGGGGGGCTGAGCAGTTCTTC
once | TRBJ2-2 | TRBD1 | TRBV9 | CASSSAGTGFGELFF | TGTGCCAGCAGCTCAGCTGGGACAGGGTTCGGGGAGCTGTTTTTT
- | TRBJ2-2 | TRBD2 | TRBV5-1 | CASSLTSRTSNVGELFF | TGCGCCAGCAGCTTGACATCCCGGACTAGCAACGTCGGGGAGCTGTTTTTT
- | TRBJ1-2 | TRBD1 | TRBV19 | CASKRPSGTGHGYTF | TGTGCCAGTAAACGTCCTTCCGGGACAGGGCATGGCTACACCTTC
- | TRBJ1-5 | - | TRBV19 | CASSKEYSNQPQHF | TGTGCCAGTAGCAAAGAGTATAGCAATCAGCCCCAGCATTTT
- | TRBJ2-3 | TRBD1 | TRBV7-2 | CASSPDRGNTDTQYF | TGTGCCAGCAGCCCCGACAGGGGGAACACAGATACGCAGTATTTT
once | TRBJ2-3 | TRBD2 | TRBV14 | CARGTSGSWWEDTQYF | TGTGCCAGGGGGACTAGCGGGAGCTGGTGGGAAGATACGCAGTATTTT
- | TRBJ2-3 | - | TRBV5-1 | CASSWATDTQYF | TGCGCCAGCAGCTGGGCCACAGATACGCAGTATTTT
- | TRBJ1-2 | TRBD1 | TRBV4-2 | CASSPEGGASNYGYTF | TGTGCCAGCAGCCCGGAAGGGGGCGCGTCTAACTATGGCTACACCTTC
- | TRBJ1-1 | - | TRBV2 | CASRQGLNTEAFF | TGTGCCAGCAGACAGGGCCTGAACACTGAAGCTTTCTTT
- | TRBJ2-1 | TRBD2 | TRBV19 | CASSSRLAGDYNEQFF | TGTGCCAGTAGTTCCCGACTAGCGGGAGACTACAATGAGCAGTTCTTC
- | TRBJ1-4 | - | TRBV5-1 | CASSLAFSNEKLFF | TGCGCCAGCAGTTTAGCCTTCTCTAATGAAAAACTGTTTTTT
- | TRBJ1-4 | TRBD1 | TRBV27 | CASRPGQASGKLFF | TGTGCCAGCAGACCGGGACAGGCGAGTGGTAAACTGTTTTTT
- | TRBJ2-7 | TRBD1 | TRBV11-1 | CASSRTGGDEQYF | TGTGCCAGCAGTCGGACAGGGGGCGACGAGCAGTACTTC
- | TRBJ2-3 | TRBD1 | TRBV11-3 | CASSLTGATDTQYF | TGTGCCAGCAGCTTAACAGGGGCTACAGATACGCAGTATTTT
- | TRBJ1-1 | - | TRBV6-1 | CASSQGGAPLRTEAFF | TGTGCCAGCAGTCAAGGCGGGGCCCCCCTTCGTACTGAAGCTTTCTTT
- | TRBJ1-2 | - | TRBV9 | CASSVILGQFTF | TGTGCCAGCAGCGTCATTCTCGGACAGTTCACCTTC
- | TRBJ1-1 | - | TRBV10-3 | CAISGQVNTEAFF | TGTGCCATCAGTGGACAGGTGAACACTGAAGCTTTCTTT